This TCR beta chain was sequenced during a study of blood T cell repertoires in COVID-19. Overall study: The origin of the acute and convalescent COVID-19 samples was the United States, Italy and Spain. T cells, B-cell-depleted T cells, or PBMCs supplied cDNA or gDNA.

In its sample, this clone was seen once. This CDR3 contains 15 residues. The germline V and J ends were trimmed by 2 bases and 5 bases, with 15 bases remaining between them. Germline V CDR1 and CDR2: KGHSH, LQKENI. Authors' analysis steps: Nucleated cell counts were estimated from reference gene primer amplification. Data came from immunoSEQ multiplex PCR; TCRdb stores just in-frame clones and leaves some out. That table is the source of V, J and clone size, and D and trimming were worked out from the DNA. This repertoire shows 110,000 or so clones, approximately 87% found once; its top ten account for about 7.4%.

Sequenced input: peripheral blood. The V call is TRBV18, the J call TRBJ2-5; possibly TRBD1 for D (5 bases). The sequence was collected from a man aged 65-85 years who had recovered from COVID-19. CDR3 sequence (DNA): TGTGCCAGCTCACCAAGGTCAGGGTCAGGGGAGACCCAGTACTTC. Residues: CASSPRSGSGETQYF.